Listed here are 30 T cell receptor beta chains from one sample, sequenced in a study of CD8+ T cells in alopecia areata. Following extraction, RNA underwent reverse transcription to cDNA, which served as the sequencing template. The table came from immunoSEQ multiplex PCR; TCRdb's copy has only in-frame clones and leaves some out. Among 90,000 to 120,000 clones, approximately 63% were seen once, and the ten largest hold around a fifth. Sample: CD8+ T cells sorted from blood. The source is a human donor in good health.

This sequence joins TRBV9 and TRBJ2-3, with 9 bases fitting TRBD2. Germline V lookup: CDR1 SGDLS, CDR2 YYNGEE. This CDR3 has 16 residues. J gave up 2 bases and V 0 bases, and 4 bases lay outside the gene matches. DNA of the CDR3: TGTGCCAGCAGCGTAGGAGGCGGGGGGGCCACAGATACGCAGTATTTT. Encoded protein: CASSVGGGGATDTQYF.

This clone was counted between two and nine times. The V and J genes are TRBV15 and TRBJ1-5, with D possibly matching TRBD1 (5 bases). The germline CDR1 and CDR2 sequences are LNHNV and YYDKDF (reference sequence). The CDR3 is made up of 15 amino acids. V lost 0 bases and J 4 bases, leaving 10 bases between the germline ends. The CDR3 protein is CATSRDLGANQPQHF. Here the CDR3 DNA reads TGTGCCACCAGCAGAGATCTAGGGGCGAATCAGCCCCAGCATTTT.

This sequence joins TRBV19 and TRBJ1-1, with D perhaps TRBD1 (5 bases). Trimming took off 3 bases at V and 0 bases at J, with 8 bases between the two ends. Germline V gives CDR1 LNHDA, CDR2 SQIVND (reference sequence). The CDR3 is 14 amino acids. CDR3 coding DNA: TGTGCCAGTAGTATTACAGGCTTGAACACTGAAGCTTTCTTT. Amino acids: CASSITGLNTEAFF.

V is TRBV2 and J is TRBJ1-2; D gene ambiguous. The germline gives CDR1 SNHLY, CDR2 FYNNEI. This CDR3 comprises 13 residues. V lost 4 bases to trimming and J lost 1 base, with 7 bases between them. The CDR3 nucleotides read TGTGCCAGCAGTGGGACCTTTAACTATGGCTACACCTTC. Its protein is CASSGTFNYGYTF. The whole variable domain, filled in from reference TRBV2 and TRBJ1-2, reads EPEVTQTPSHQVTQMGQEVILRCVPISNHLYFYWYRQILGQKVEFLVSFYNNEISEKSEIFDDQFSVERPDGSNFTLKIRSTKLEDSAMYFCASSGTFNYGYTFGSGTRLTVV.

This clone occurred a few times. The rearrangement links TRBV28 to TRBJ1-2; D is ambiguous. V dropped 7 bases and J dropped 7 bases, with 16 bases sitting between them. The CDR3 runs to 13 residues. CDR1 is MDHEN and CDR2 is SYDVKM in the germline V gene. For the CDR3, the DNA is TGTGCCAGCAAGTTGGCGAACGGGGTTGGCTACACCTTC. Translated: CASKLANGVGYTF.

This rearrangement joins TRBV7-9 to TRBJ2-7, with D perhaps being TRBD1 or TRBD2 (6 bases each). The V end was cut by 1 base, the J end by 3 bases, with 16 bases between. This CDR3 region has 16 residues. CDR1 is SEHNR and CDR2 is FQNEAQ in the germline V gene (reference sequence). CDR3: CASSLGFGGTGYEQYF. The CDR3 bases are TGTGCCAGCAGCTTAGGGTTCGGGGGCACGGGCTACGAGCAGTACTTC.

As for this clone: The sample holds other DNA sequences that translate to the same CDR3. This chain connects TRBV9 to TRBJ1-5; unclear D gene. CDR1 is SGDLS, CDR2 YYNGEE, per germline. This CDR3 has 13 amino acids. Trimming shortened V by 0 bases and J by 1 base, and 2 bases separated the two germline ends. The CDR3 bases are TGTGCCAGCAGCGTAGGAAGCAATCAGCCCCAGCATTTT. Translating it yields CASSVGSNQPQHF.

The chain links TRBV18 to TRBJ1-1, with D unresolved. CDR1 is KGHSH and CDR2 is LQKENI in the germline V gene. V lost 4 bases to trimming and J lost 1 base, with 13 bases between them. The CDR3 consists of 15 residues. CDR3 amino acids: CASSLSSAGNTEAFF. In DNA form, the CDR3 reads TGTGCCAGCTCACTCTCTTCGGCTGGGAACACTGAAGCTTTCTTT.

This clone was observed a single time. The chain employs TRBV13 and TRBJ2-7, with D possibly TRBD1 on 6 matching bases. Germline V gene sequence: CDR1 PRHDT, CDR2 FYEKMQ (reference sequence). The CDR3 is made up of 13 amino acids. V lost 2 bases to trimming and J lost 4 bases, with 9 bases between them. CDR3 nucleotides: TGTGCCAGCAGCTTACAGAGGGGGTACGAGCAGTACTTC. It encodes CASSLQRGYEQYF.

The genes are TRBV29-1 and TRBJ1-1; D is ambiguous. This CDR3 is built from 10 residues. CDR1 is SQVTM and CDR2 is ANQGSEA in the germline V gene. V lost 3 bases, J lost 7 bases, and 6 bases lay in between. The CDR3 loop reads CSVDDGEAFF. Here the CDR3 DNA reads TGCAGCGTTGACGACGGTGAAGCTTTCTTT.

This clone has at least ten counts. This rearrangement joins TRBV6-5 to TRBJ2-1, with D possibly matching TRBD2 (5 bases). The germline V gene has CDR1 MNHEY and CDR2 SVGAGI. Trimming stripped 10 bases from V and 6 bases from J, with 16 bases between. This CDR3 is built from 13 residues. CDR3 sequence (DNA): TGTGCCACCGCAACTAGTAATGCCAATGAGCAGTTCTTC. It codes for CATATSNANEQFF.

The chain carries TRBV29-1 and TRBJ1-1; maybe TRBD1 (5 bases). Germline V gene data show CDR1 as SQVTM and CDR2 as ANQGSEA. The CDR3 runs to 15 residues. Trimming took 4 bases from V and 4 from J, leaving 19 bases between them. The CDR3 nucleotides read TGCAGCGTTGGGGGCCGGCGGGGGGTAGGCACTGAAGCTTTCTTT. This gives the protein CSVGGRRGVGTEAFF. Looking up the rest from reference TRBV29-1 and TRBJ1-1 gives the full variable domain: SAVISQKPSRDICQRGTSLTIQCQVDSQVTMMFWYRQQPGQSLTLIATANQGSEATYESGFVIDKFPISRPNLTFSTLTVSNMSPEDSSIYLCSVGGRRGVGTEAFFGQGTRLTVV.

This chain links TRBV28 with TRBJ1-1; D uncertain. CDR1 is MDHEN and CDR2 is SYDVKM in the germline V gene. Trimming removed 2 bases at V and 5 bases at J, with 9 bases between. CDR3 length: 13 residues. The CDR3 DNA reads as TGTGCCAGCAGTTTACAAGTAAGGACTGAAGCTTTCTTT. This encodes CASSLQVRTEAFF.

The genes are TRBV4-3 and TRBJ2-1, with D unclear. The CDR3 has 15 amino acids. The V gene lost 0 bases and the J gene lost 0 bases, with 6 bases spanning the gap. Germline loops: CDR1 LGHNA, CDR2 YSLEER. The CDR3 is CASSQDLSSYNEQFF. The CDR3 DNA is TGCGCCAGCAGCCAAGATTTGAGCTCCTACAATGAGCAGTTCTTC.

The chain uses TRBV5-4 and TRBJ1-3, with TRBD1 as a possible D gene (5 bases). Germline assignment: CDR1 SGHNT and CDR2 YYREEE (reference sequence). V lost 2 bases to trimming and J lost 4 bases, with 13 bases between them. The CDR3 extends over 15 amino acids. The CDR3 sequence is CASSFKQEIGNTIYF. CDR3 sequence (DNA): TGTGCCAGCAGCTTCAAACAGGAGATCGGAAACACCATATATTTT.

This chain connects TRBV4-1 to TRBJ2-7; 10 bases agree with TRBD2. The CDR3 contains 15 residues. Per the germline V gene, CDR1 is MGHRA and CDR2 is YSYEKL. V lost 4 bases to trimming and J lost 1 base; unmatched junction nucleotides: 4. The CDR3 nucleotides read TGCGCCAGCAGCCGGGGTAGCGGGGGGTCCTACGAGCAGTACTTC. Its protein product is CASSRGSGGSYEQYF.

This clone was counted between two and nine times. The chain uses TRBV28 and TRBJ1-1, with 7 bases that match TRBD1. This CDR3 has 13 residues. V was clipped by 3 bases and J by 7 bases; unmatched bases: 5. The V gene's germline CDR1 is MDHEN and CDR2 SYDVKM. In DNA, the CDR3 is TGTGCCAGCAGTTTTGGCAGGGGGGATGAAGCTTTCTTT. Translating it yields CASSFGRGDEAFF.

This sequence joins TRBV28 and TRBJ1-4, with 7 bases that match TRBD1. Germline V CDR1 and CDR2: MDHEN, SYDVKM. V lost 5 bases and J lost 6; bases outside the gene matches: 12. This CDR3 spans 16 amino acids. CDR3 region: CASSRWTGPPDEKLFF. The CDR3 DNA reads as TGTGCCAGCAGTCGTTGGACAGGACCTCCTGATGAAAAACTGTTTTTT.

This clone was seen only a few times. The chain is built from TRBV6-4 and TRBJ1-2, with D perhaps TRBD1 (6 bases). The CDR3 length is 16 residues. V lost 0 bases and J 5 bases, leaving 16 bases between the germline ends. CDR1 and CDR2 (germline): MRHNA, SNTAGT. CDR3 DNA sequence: TGTGCCAGCAGTGACTCGACAGGCGGGCCCGTTTATGGCTACACCTTC. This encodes CASSDSTGGPVYGYTF.

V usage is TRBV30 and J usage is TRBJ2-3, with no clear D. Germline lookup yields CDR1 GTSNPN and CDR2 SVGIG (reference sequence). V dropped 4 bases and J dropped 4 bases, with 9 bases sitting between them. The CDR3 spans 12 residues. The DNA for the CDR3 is TGTGCCTGGACCACGGGCCCAGATACGCAGTATTTT. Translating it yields CAWTTGPDTQYF.

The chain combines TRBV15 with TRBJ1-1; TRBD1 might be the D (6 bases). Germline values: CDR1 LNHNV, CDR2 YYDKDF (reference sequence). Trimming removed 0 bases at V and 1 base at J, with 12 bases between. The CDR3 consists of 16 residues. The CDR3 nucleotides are TGTGCCACCAGCAGAGAAAAACAGGGAGGGAACACTGAAGCTTTCTTT. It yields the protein CATSREKQGGNTEAFF.

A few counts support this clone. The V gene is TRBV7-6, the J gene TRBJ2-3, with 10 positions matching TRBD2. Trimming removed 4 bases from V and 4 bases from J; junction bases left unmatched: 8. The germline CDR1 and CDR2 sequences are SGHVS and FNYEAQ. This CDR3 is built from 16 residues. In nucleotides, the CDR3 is TGTGCCAGCAGCTCCTCTAGCGGGGGTGTGGCAGATACGCAGTATTTT. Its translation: CASSSSSGGVADTQYF.

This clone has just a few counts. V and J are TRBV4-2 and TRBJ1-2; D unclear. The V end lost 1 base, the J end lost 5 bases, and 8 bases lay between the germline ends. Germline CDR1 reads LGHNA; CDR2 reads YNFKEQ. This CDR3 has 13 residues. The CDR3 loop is CASSQGGHYGYTF. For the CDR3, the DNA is TGTGCCAGCAGCCAAGGAGGGCATTATGGCTACACCTTC.

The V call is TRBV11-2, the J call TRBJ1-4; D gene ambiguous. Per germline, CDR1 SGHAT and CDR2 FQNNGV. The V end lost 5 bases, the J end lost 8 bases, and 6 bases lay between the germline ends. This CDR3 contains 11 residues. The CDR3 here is CASSPTEKLFF. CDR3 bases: TGTGCCAGCAGCCCGACCGAAAAACTGTTTTTT.

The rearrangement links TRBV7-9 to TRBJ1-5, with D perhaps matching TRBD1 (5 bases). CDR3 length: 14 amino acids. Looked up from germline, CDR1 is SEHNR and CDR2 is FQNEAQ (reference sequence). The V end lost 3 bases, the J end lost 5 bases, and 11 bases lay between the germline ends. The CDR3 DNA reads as TGTGCCAGCAGCTTGCTTGACAGAGATCAGCCCCAGCATTTT. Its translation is CASSLLDRDQPQHF.

CDR3 protein: CASRVSGTGELFF. In nucleotides, the CDR3 is TGTGCCAGCAGAGTCAGTGGCACCGGGGAGCTGTTTTTT. The V call is TRBV13, the J call TRBJ2-2; D is undetermined. The CDR3 consists of 13 residues. V lost 6 bases and J 4 bases, leaving 9 bases between the germline ends. Germline-derived CDR1 and CDR2 are PRHDT and FYEKMQ (reference sequence).

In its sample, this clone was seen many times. CDR3 DNA: TGTGCCAGCAAGCCTTTAGCGGGGGCGCCCGATGAGCAGTTCTTC. Translation gives CASKPLAGAPDEQFF. V and J are TRBV6-4 and TRBJ2-1; TRBD2 matches at 9 bases. The germline CDR1 and CDR2 sequences are MRHNA and SNTAGT. This CDR3 spans 15 amino acids. Trimming took 7 bases from V and 8 from J; bases not matched to a gene: 12.

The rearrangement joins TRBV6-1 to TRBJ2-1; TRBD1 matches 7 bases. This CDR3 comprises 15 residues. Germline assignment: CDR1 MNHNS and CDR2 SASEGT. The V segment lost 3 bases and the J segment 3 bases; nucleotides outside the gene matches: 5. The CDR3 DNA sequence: TGTGCCAGCAGTGACGGGACAGTGATCTACAATGAGCAGTTCTTC. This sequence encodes CASSDGTVIYNEQFF.

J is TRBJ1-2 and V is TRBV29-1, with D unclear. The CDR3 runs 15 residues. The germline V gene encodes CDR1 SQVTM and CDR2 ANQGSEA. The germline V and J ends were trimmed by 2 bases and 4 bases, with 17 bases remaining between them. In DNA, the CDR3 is TGCAGCGTTGAACCAGACCCGGGATTTCCCTATGGCTACACCTTC. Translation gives CSVEPDPGFPYGYTF.

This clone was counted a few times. The CDR3 loop reads CASTGNEQFF. CDR3 bases: TGTGCCAGTACGGGCAATGAGCAGTTCTTC. The chain uses TRBV19 and TRBJ2-1; D gene uncertain. V was trimmed by 7 bases and J by 6 bases, leaving 4 bases between them. The V gene's germline CDR1 is LNHDA and CDR2 SQIVND (reference sequence). The CDR3 is 10 residues long. Full variable domain (missing parts from reference TRBV19 and TRBJ2-1): DGGITQSPKYLFRKEGQNVTLSCEQNLNHDAMYWYRQDPGQGLRLIYYSQIVNDFQKGDIAEGYSVSREKKESFPLTVTSAQKNPTAFYLCASTGNEQFFGPGTRLTVL.